A single sample gave rise to the 13 T cell receptor beta chains below, sequenced in a study of cytomegalovirus exposure and HLA in healthy donors. PCR employed 60 Vbeta and 13 Jbeta primers. Some clones are missing from TCRdb's copy, which holds only in-frame ones; the method was immunoSEQ multiplex PCR. Of fewer than 200,000 clones in the sample, about 72% were seen once. The specimen sequenced was PBMCs. The source is a man younger than 40 in good health and CMV-seropositive.

The J gene is TRBJ1-2, the V gene TRBV9; D uncertain. Germline CDR1 SGDLS, CDR2 YYNGEE. The V end lost 4 bases, the J end lost 7 bases, and 14 bases lay between the germline ends. The CDR3 runs to 13 residues. This CDR3 is CASSMTGESGYTF. The CDR3 DNA reads as TGTGCCAGCAGCATGACGGGAGAATCTGGCTACACCTTC.

The chain uses TRBV4-1 and TRBJ2-5, with a weak D call TRBD2 (6 bases). Germline V gene data show CDR1 as MGHRA and CDR2 as YSYEKL. The CDR3 extends over 15 amino acids. The V and J ends lost 2 bases and 2 bases respectively, with 12 bases between them. The CDR3 DNA sequence: TGCGCCAGCAGCCAACTCTCGGCGGGACAAGAGACCCAGTACTTC. This sequence encodes CASSQLSAGQETQYF.

The chain joins TRBV30 to TRBJ2-7, with a weak D call TRBD1 (5 bases). The CDR3 is made up of 12 amino acids. Per the germline V gene, CDR1 is GTSNPN and CDR2 is SVGIG (reference sequence). The V end lost 2 bases, the J end lost 2 bases, and 7 bases lay between the germline ends. The CDR3 region has the DNA TGTGCCTGGAGTAGACAGACCTACGAGCAGTACTTC. Its translation: CAWSRQTYEQYF.

This clone was picked up a small number of times. For the CDR3, the DNA is TGCGCCAGCAGTACAACAGGGGGCTCTGGAAACACCATATATTTT. Protein: CASSTTGGSGNTIYF. This chain uses TRBV4-1 with TRBJ1-3, with 8 bases that match TRBD1. The CDR3 is made up of 15 amino acids. Germline values: CDR1 MGHRA, CDR2 YSYEKL. The trim removed 6 bases at V and 0 bases at J, leaving 4 bases unmatched.

The chain uses TRBV4-1 and TRBJ1-1; 8 bases fit TRBD1. CDR1 is MGHRA and CDR2 is YSYEKL in the germline V gene. This CDR3 contains 16 residues. The V segment lost 1 base and the J segment 4 bases; nucleotides outside the gene matches: 8. CDR3 sequence reads: CASSQGQGPLGTEAFF. Here the CDR3 DNA reads TGCGCCAGCAGCCAAGGACAGGGGCCCCTGGGCACTGAAGCTTTCTTT.

The V gene is TRBV5-4, the J gene TRBJ2-7, with 9 bases aligning to TRBD1. Germline CDR1 SGHNT, CDR2 YYREEE (reference sequence). The CDR3 extends over 14 amino acids. V was clipped by 10 bases and J by 4 bases; unmatched bases: 12. The CDR3 loop is CAPRQGGIGYEQYF. As DNA, the CDR3 is TGTGCCCCCAGACAGGGGGGGATCGGTTACGAGCAGTACTTC.

This chain connects TRBV9 to TRBJ1-1; D perhaps matches TRBD1 (5 bases). CDR1 SGDLS and CDR2 YYNGEE come from the germline V gene. V was cut by 3 bases and J by 3 bases, with 12 bases left in between. CDR3 length: 14 amino acids. Written as DNA, the CDR3 is TGTGCCAGCAGCGATCAGGTAGGGGACACTGAAGCTTTCTTT. Translating it yields CASSDQVGDTEAFF.

This clone came up once. This chain connects TRBV5-4 to TRBJ2-7; TRBD1 aligns across 8 bases. CDR1 and CDR2 from the germline V gene are SGHNT and YYREEE (reference sequence). The CDR3 loop spans 13 amino acids. Trimming at V came to 4 bases and at J to 1 base, leaving 1 base not matched to a gene. The CDR3 loop reads CASSRDRSYEQYF. DNA for the CDR3: TGTGCCAGCAGCCGGGACAGGTCCTACGAGCAGTACTTC.

This clone was seen more than once but under ten times. The rearrangement joins TRBV5-4 to TRBJ2-6, with a tentative D call TRBD1 (6 bases). In germline, CDR1 is SGHNT, CDR2 YYREEE (reference sequence). CDR3 length: 14 amino acids. The V end was cut by 4 bases, the J end by 2 bases, with 7 bases between. The chain's CDR3 is CASSAGAGANVLTF. DNA of the CDR3: TGTGCCAGCAGCGCAGGGGCTGGGGCCAACGTCCTGACTTTC.

The chain couples TRBV30 to TRBJ1-5, with 7 bases aligning to TRBD1. V was pared by 0 bases and J by 2 bases, with 4 bases of the junction left unmatched. This CDR3 comprises 15 residues. CDR1 GTSNPN and CDR2 SVGIG come from the germline V gene (reference sequence). The CDR3 DNA follows: TGTGCCTGGAGTGTCGGAACAGGGGGCAATCAGCCCCAGCATTTT. Residues: CAWSVGTGGNQPQHF.

This chain uses TRBV4-1 with TRBJ2-7; D uncertain. Germline V gene sequence: CDR1 MGHRA, CDR2 YSYEKL. Trimming pared 0 bases from V and 3 bases from J, leaving 9 bases between. The CDR3 is made up of 14 amino acids. The CDR3 reads CASSQESGGYEQYF. DNA of the CDR3: TGCGCCAGCAGCCAAGAGTCGGGTGGCTACGAGCAGTACTTC.

The chain employs TRBV4-1 and TRBJ1-5; TRBD1 matches 7 bases. The trim removed 4 bases at V and 2 bases at J, leaving 11 bases unmatched. CDR1 and CDR2 from the germline V gene are MGHRA and YSYEKL. The CDR3 totals 17 residues. The CDR3 DNA is TGCGCCAGCAGCCGGAGGAGGGAAACAGGGGGCAATCAGCCCCAGCATTTT. Amino acids: CASSRRRETGGNQPQHF.

V and J are TRBV6-5 and TRBJ2-5, with 7 nucleotides matching TRBD2. From germline, CDR1 is MNHEY and CDR2 SVGAGI. V shed 0 bases and J 5 bases; nucleotides not matched to a gene: 6. The CDR3 sequence is 15 residues long. For the CDR3, the DNA is TGTGCCAGCAGTTACTCTCAGGGAGGGGTGGAGACCCAGTACTTC. Its translation: CASSYSQGGVETQYF.